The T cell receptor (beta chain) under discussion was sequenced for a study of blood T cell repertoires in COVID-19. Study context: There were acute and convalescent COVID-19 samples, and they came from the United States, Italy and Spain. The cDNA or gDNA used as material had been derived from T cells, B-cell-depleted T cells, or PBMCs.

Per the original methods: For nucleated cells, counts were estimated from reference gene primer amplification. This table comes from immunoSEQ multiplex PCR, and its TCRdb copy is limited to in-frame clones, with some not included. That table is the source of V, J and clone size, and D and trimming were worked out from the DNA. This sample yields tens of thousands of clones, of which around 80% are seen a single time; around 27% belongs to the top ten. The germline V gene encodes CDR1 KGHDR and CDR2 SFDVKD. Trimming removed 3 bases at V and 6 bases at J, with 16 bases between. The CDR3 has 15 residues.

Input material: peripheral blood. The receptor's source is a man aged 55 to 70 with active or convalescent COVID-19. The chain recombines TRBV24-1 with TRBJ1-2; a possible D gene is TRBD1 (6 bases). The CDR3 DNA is TGTGCCACCAGTGATCCTAGGACAGTCCAGGATGGCTACACCTTC. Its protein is CATSDPRTVQDGYTF.